This T cell receptor (beta chain) derives from a study of shared clonotypes between healthy human individuals. Naive CD8 cells comprised CD45RO-negative, CCR7-positively selected cells, excluding terminally differentiated effector memory CD45RA+ cells. Each donor was a Caucasian adult residing in Nashville, Tennessee. Around 32,000 T cell genomes, or approximately 190 ng DNA, went into the sorted-subset replicate PCRs. Authors' processing steps: ImmunoSEQ output held junction-only sequences without quality scores, so filtering differed. Generated by immunoSEQ multiplex PCR, the TCRdb table keeps only in-frame clones and is missing some. The V and J calls and clone size come from that table; D and trimming were worked out from the DNA. Here the sample spans around 2,100,000 clones, about 95% being singletons. Trimming shortened V by 8 bases and J by 6 bases, and 20 bases separated the two germline ends. The CDR3 length is 14 residues. CDR1 and CDR2 from the germline V gene are SNHLY and FYNNEI.

The J gene is TRBJ2-7, the V gene TRBV2, with D possibly matching TRBD1 (6 bases). The receptor's source is a man between 18 and 35 years old in good health. The sample was naive CD8+ T cells sorted from blood. This CDR3 reads CASSHRDRGGEQYF. CDR3 nucleotides: TGTGCCAGCTCCCACCGGGACCGAGGGGGCGAGCAGTACTTC.